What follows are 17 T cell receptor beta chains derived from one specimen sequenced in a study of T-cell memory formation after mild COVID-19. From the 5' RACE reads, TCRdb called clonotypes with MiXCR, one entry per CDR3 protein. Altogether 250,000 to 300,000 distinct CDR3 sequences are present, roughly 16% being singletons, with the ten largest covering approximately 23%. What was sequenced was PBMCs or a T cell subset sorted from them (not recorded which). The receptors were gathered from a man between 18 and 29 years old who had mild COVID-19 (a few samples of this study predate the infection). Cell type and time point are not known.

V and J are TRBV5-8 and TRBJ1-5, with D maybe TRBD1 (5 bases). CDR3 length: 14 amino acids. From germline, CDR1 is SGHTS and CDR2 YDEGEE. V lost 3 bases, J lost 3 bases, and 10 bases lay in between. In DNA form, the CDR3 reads TGTGCCAGCAGCTACCGACAGTACAATCAGCCCCAGCATTTT. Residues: CASSYRQYNQPQHF.

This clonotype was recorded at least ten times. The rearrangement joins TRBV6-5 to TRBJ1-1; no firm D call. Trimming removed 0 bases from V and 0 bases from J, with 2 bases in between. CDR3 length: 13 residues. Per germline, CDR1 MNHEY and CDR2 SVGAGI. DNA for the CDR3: TGTGCCAGCAGTTACTCAGTGAACACTGAAGCTTTCTTT. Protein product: CASSYSVNTEAFF.

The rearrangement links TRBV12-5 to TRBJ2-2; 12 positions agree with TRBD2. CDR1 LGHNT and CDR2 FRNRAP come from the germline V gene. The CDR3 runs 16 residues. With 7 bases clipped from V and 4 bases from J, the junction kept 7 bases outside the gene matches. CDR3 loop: CASANLAGGLTGELFF. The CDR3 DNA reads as TGTGCTAGTGCCAATCTAGCGGGGGGGCTCACCGGGGAGCTGTTTTTT.

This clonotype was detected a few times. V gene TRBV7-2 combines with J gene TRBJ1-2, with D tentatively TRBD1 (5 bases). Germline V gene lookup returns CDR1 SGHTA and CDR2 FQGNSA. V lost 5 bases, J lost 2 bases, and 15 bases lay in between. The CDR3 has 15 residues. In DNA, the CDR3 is TGTGCCAGCAGCCATCGGGGCGGTTGGAACTATGGCTACACCTTC. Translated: CASSHRGGWNYGYTF.

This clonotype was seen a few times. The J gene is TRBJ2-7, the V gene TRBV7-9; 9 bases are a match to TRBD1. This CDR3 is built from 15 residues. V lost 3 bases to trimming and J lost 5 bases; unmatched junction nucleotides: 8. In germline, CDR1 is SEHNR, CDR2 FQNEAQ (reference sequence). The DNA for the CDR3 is TGTGCCAGCAGCTTTCCAGGGACAGGGAGGAACGAGCAGTACGTC. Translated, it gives CASSFPGTGRNEQYV.

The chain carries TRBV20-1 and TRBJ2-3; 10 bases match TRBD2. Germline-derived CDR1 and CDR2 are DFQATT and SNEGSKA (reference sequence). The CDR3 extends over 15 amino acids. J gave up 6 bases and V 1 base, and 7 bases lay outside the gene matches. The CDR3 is CSARASGRAGDTQYF. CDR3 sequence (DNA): TGCAGTGCTAGAGCGAGCGGGAGGGCGGGGGATACGCAGTATTTT.

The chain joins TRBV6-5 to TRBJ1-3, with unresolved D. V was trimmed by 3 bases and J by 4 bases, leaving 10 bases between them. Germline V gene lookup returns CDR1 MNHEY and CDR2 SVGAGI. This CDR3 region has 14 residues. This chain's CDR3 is CASSYSVLGNTIYF. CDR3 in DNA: TGTGCCAGCAGTTATTCAGTCTTGGGAAACACCATATATTTT.

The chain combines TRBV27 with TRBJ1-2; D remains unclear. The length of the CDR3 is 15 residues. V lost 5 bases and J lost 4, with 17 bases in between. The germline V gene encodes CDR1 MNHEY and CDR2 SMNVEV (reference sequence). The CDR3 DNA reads TGTGCCAGCAGTGAAAGGAGCTATGGCCCCTATGGCTACACCTTC. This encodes CASSERSYGPYGYTF.

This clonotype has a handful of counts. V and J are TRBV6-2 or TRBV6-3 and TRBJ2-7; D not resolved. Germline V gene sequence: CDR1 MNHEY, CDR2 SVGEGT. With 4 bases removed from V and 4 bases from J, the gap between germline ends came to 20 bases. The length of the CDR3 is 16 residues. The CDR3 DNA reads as TGTGCCAGCAGTTCCCCGGGCGGCGGCCTTTTTTACGAGCAGTACGTC. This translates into CASSSPGGGLFYEQYV.

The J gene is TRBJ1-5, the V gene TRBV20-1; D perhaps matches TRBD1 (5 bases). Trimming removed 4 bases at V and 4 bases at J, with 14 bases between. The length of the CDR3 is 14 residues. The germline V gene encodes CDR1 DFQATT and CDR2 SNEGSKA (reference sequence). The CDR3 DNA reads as TGCAGTGCTAATATGGGACTCTGGAATCAGCCCCAGCATTTT. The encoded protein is CSANMGLWNQPQHF.

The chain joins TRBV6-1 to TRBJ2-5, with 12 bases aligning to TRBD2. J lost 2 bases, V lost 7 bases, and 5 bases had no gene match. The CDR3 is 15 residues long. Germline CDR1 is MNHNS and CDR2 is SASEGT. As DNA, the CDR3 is TGTGCCAGCACGCCAACTAGCGGGGGGCAAGAGACCCAGTACTTC. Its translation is CASTPTSGGQETQYF.

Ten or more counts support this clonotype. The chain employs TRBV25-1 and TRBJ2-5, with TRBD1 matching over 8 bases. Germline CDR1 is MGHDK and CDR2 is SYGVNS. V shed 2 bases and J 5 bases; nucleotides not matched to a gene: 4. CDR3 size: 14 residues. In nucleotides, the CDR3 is TGTGCCAGCAGTGAACAGGGGGCATCGGAGACCCAGTACTTC. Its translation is CASSEQGASETQYF.

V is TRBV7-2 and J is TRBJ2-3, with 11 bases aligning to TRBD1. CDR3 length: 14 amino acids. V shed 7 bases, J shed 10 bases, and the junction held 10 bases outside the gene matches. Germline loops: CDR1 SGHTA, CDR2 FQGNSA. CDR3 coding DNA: TGTGCCAGCACCTTCGGACAGGGGGCTATTGCGCAGTATTTT. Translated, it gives CASTFGQGAIAQYF.

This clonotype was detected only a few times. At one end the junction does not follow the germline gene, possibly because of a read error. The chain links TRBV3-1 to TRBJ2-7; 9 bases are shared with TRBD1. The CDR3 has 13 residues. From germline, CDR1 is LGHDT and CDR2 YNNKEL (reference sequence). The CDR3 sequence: CASTQQGAYEQYF. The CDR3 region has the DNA TGTGCCAGCACCCAACAGGGGGCTTACGAGCAGTACTTC.

This CDR3 reads CSAREGQLEQFF. The CDR3 DNA reads TGCAGTGCTAGAGAGGGACAGCTAGAGCAGTTCTTC. The V call is TRBV20-1, the J call TRBJ2-1; 7 bases line up with TRBD1. V dropped 0 bases and J dropped 10; count of bases not matched to a gene: 3. Germline assignment: CDR1 DFQATT and CDR2 SNEGSKA (reference sequence). The CDR3 extends over 12 amino acids.

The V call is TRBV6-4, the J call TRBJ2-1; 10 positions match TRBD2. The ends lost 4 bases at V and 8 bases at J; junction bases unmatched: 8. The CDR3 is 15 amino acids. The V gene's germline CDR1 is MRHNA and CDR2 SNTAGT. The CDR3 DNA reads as TGTGCCAGCAGTGTCAAAGCGGGGGGGCAGGATGAGCAGTTCTTC. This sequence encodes CASSVKAGGQDEQFF.

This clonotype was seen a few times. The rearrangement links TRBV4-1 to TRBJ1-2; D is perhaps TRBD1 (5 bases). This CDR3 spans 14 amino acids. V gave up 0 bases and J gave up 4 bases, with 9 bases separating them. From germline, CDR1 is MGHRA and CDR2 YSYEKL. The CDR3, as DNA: TGCGCCAGCAGCCAAGAGTTGGGACCCTATGGCTACACCTTC. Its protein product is CASSQELGPYGYTF.